The text below deals with one T cell receptor beta chain. Some clones are missing from TCRdb's copy, which holds only in-frame ones; the method was immunoSEQ multiplex PCR. The sample consists of approximately 90,000 clones, under 95% of them appearing once. This specimen comes from a study of T cell changes during pregnancy in multiple sclerosis. Trimming cost V 5 bases and J 8 bases; bases outside gene matches: 15. The length of the CDR3 is 17 residues. Germline values: CDR1 MNHEY, CDR2 SMNVEV (reference sequence). This clonotype was sampled from a female donor with multiple sclerosis, enrolled in a pregnancy study. Here the sequenced sample was peripheral blood, taken before pregnancy. V usage is TRBV27 and J usage is TRBJ2-1, with 10 bases aligning to TRBD2. The CDR3 nucleotides read TGTGCCAGCAGTACGACGCACGGGGCTAGCGGGAGTGATGAGCAGTTCTTC. Translation gives CASSTTHGASGSDEQFF.